This section outlines one TCR beta chain sequence together with its context. Each TCR library used around 500 ng of total RNA and a linear amplification protocol. TCRdb recomputed calls from the reads with MiXCR, one row per CDR3 protein. Found here are around 200,000 distinct CDR3 sequences, over 60% of them singletons; the top ten hold 2.3%. These data originate in a study of healthy donors' naive CD4 and CD8 T cells. Trimming removed 4 bases from V and 4 bases from J; junction bases left unmatched: 8. This CDR3 has 16 amino acids. Germline CDR1 and CDR2: SGHKS and YYEKEE (reference sequence). Sequencing input: naive CD4+ and CD8+ T cells sorted from blood, pooled from several donors. The chain is built from TRBV5-5 and TRBJ1-6; TRBD1 matches at 7 bases. The receptor comes from a pool of human donors in good health; the sample pools cells from several healthy donors. CDR3 protein: CASSTSRGQYNSPLHF. The CDR3 DNA is TGTGCCAGCAGCACCTCCCGGGGACAGTATAATTCACCCCTCCACTTT.